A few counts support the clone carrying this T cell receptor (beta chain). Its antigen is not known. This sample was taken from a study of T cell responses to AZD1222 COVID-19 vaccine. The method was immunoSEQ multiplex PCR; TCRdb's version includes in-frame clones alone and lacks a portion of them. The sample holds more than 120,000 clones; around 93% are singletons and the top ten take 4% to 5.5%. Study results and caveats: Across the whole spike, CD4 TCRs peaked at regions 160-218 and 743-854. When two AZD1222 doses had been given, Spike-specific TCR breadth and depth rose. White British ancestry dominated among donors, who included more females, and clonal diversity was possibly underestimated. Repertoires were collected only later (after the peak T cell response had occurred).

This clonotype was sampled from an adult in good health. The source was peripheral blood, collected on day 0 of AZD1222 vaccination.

The CDR3 DNA sequence: TGTGCCAGCAGTTTATCGGCCGAAGGATTGCCCAGAGCTTTCTTT. This codes for CASSLSAEGLPRAFF. The genes are TRBV27 and TRBJ1-1, with D unclear. Per germline, CDR1 MNHEY and CDR2 SMNVEV (reference sequence). Trimming cost V 0 bases and J 10 bases, with 18 bases left between them. The CDR3 is 15 residues long.